These T cell receptor beta chains were read from a single sample in a study of blood T cell repertoires in COVID-19. Produced via immunoSEQ multiplex PCR; TCRdb's table is partial and in-frame only. The top ten hold roughly 40% of the sample, which has over 10,000 clones, about four fifths seen once. Sequenced material: peripheral blood. The receptor source for this set is a man older than 75 with acute or convalescent COVID-19. Each CDR3 is given with its conserved first and last residue. The order of the fields is D gene, V gene, clone size, J gene, CDR3 DNA, CDR3 protein. D genes are given only for firm matches. Not every row has a clone size; where given, it reads once, few, many or a size class.

D: TRBD2; V: TRBV19; size: -; J: TRBJ2-3; DNA: TGTGCCACCCTCCCCGCGACTAGCGGGGGGGCAGATACGCAGTATTTT; CDR3: CATLPATSGGADTQYF
D: TRBD2; V: TRBV7-2; size: -; J: TRBJ2-5; DNA: TGTGCCAGCCAAACCAGGGCGGGGGTTGAAGAGACCCAGTACTTC; CDR3: CASQTRAGVEETQYF
D: -; V: TRBV20-1; size: few; J: TRBJ1-5; DNA: TGCAGTGCTAGTATAGGGGACAATCAGCCCCAGCATTTT; CDR3: CSASIGDNQPQHF
D: -; V: TRBV6-5; size: -; J: TRBJ1-6; DNA: TGTGCCAGCAGTTTTTTACAGGGAAAGGACTCACCCCTCCACTTT; CDR3: CASSFLQGKDSPLHF
D: -; V: TRBV2; size: -; J: TRBJ2-5; DNA: TGTGCCAGCAGTGCTTGGCGGCAAGAGACCCAGTACTTC; CDR3: CASSAWRQETQYF
D: -; V: TRBV14; size: -; J: TRBJ1-6; DNA: TGTGCCAGCAGCCAAAATCTACAGGGCGGGAGGACACCCCTCCACTTT; CDR3: CASSQNLQGGRTPLHF
D: TRBD2; V: TRBV18; size: -; J: TRBJ2-3; DNA: TGTGCCAGCTCTTCGAGGACTAGCGGGGGAGGGGATACGCAGTATTTT; CDR3: CASSSRTSGGGDTQYF
D: -; V: TRBV7-2; size: -; J: TRBJ1-6; DNA: TGTGCCAGCAGCTTAGTCCCGAGATGGGCGGGTTCACCCCTCCACTTT; CDR3: CASSLVPRWAGSPLHF
D: -; V: TRBV19; size: -; J: TRBJ1-1; DNA: TGTGCCAGTGTTCGGGGAGAAGCTTTCTTT; CDR3: CASVRGEAFF
D: TRBD1; V: TRBV13; size: few; J: TRBJ2-1; DNA: TGTGCCAGCAGCCATGGGACAGATGAGCAGTTCTTC; CDR3: CASSHGTDEQFF
D: TRBD1; V: TRBV2; size: once; J: TRBJ1-6; DNA: TGTGCCAGCAGCGGAGACAGGGCCCAGTATAATTCACCCCTCCACTTT; CDR3: CASSGDRAQYNSPLHF
D: TRBD2; V: TRBV5-1; size: -; J: TRBJ2-3; DNA: TGCGCCAGCAGCTTGACTAGCGGGGTAACAGATACGCAGTATTTT; CDR3: CASSLTSGVTDTQYF
D: -; V: TRBV28; size: -; J: TRBJ1-5; DNA: TGTGCCAGCAGACCTTTGACATATAGCAATCAGCCCCAGCATTTT; CDR3: CASRPLTYSNQPQHF
D: -; V: TRBV6-5; size: -; J: TRBJ2-3; DNA: TGTGCCAGCAGTCTTGTGATGACAGGCGATACGCAGTATTTT; CDR3: CASSLVMTGDTQYF
D: -; V: TRBV6-2/TRBV6-3; size: -; J: TRBJ2-7; DNA: TGTGCCAGCAGTTACGCCCGAACAGGGATTTATTACGAGCAGTACTTC; CDR3: CASSYARTGIYYEQYF
D: -; V: TRBV3-1/TRBV3-2; size: -; J: TRBJ2-1; DNA: TGTGCCAGCAGCCAAGGTCACGGGGACTACAATGAGCAGTTCTTC; CDR3: CASSQGHGDYNEQFF
D: TRBD1; V: TRBV5-1; size: -; J: TRBJ2-7; DNA: TGCGCCAGCAGACAAGTTCCCGGGACAGATTACTACGAGCAGTACTTC; CDR3: CASRQVPGTDYYEQYF
D: TRBD2; V: TRBV10-3; size: -; J: TRBJ2-3; DNA: TGTGCCATCGCGGGGGGAAACACAGATACGCAGTATTTT; CDR3: CAIAGGNTDTQYF
D: TRBD1; V: TRBV4-2; size: -; J: TRBJ2-7; DNA: TGTGCCAGCAGCCAAGAGTACAGGGGGCATTACGAGCAGTACTTC; CDR3: CASSQEYRGHYEQYF
D: -; V: TRBV11-1; size: -; J: TRBJ1-1; DNA: TGTGCCAGCAGCACCCTACAGGACCTGAACACTGAAGCTTTCTTT; CDR3: CASSTLQDLNTEAFF
D: TRBD1; V: TRBV7-8; size: -; J: TRBJ1-5; DNA: TGTGCCAGCAGCCCTTGGACAGGGAGTAATAATCAGCCCCAGCATTTT; CDR3: CASSPWTGSNNQPQHF
D: -; V: TRBV7-3; size: -; J: TRBJ2-3; DNA: TGTGCCAGCAGCTTAAATGGGCAGGTCACAGATACGCAGTATTTT; CDR3: CASSLNGQVTDTQYF
D: -; V: TRBV2; size: -; J: TRBJ2-3; DNA: TGTGCCAGCAGTGGCTCGGGGGCAGATACGCAGTATTTT; CDR3: CASSGSGADTQYF